One and the same sample provided the 26 T cell receptor beta chains below, sequenced in a study of blood T cell repertoires in COVID-19. Assay: immunoSEQ multiplex PCR; the TCRdb copy retains only in-frame clones and omits some. The repertoire includes some 290,000 clones, about 90% of them detected once, and approximately 10% sits in the top ten. Sequencing was carried out using peripheral blood. The receptor set was obtained from a woman aged 25 to 39 with COVID-19, enrolled during active disease.

The V call is TRBV6-4, the J call TRBJ2-3; no firm D call. The V end was cut by 2 bases, the J end by 2 bases, with 5 bases between. This CDR3 is 13 amino acids long. Germline V gives CDR1 MRHNA, CDR2 SNTAGT. The CDR3 coding sequence is TGTGCCAGCAGTGACCCCGTCACAGATACGCAGTATTTT. Its translation is CASSDPVTDTQYF.

The chain recombines TRBV9 with TRBJ2-1; possible D gene TRBD2, 6 bases. V lost 0 bases and J lost 4, with 11 bases in between. The CDR3 consists of 15 residues. CDR1 and CDR2 from the germline V gene are SGDLS and YYNGEE. The CDR3 coding sequence is TGTGCCAGCAGCGTAGGGTTAGCGGAGTACAATGAGCAGTTCTTC. Translating it yields CASSVGLAEYNEQFF.

The genes are TRBV6-6 and TRBJ2-1; 8 bases match TRBD1. The ends lost 2 bases at V and 5 bases at J; junction bases unmatched: 8. CDR1 is MNHNY and CDR2 is SVGAGI in the germline V gene (reference sequence). The CDR3 runs 16 residues. CDR3 in DNA: TGTGCCAGCAGTTACGAGCCAGGGGGCGCCAACAATGAGCAGTTCTTC. Translation: CASSYEPGGANNEQFF.

V is TRBV5-4 and J is TRBJ1-4; D remains unclear. From germline, CDR1 is SGHNT and CDR2 YYREEE (reference sequence). V lost 0 bases to trimming and J lost 8 bases, with 11 bases between them. This CDR3 is built from 14 residues. The CDR3 is CASSLGGSYEKLFF. The CDR3 DNA sequence: TGTGCCAGCAGCTTGGGAGGGAGTTACGAAAAACTGTTTTTT.

This clone appeared a single time. The chain uses TRBV4-1 and TRBJ1-2, with unresolved D. In germline, CDR1 is MGHRA, CDR2 YSYEKL. CDR3 length equals 16 residues. Trimming took 0 bases from V and 4 from J, leaving 15 bases between them. CDR3 in amino acids: CASSQDQSLAGYGYTF. The CDR3 nucleotides read TGCGCCAGCAGCCAAGATCAGAGTCTTGCGGGCTATGGCTACACCTTC.

This clone is a singleton in its sample. The V call is TRBV5-1, the J call TRBJ2-7; no clear D. The V gene lost 2 bases and the J gene lost 3 bases, with 12 bases spanning the gap. CDR3 length: 14 amino acids. Germline CDR1 and CDR2: SGHRS and YFSETQ. The CDR3 here is CASSLGEVSYEQYF. The DNA for the CDR3 is TGCGCCAGCAGCTTAGGTGAGGTTAGCTACGAGCAGTACTTC.

J is TRBJ1-6 and V is TRBV15; TRBD1 matches at 7 bases. Germline V gene sequence: CDR1 LNHNV, CDR2 YYDKDF (reference sequence). V trimming: 5 bases; J trimming: 6 bases; junction bases outside the gene matches: 7. The CDR3 runs 15 residues. CDR3 sequence reads: CATSGRQGGNSPLHF. In nucleotides, the CDR3 is TGTGCCACCAGCGGGAGACAGGGCGGTAATTCACCCCTCCACTTT.

The chain recombines TRBV6-5 with TRBJ1-4, with D tentatively TRBD1 (5 bases). Germline V CDR1 and CDR2: MNHEY, SVGAGI. V was trimmed by 0 bases and J by 8 bases, leaving 7 bases between them. The CDR3 runs to 13 residues. The CDR3 DNA sequence: TGTGCCAGCAGTTACTCTGCAGGGGAAAAACTGTTTTTT. This translates into CASSYSAGEKLFF.

This rearrangement joins TRBV6-5 to TRBJ1-2, with 9 bases aligning to TRBD1. This CDR3 has 14 amino acids. Germline V gives CDR1 MNHEY, CDR2 SVGAGI. With 9 bases clipped from V and 2 bases from J, the junction kept 7 bases outside the gene matches. The CDR3 loop reads CASFGQGRNYGYTF. DNA of the CDR3: TGTGCCAGTTTTGGACAGGGGAGAAACTATGGCTACACCTTC.

This chain joins TRBV7-9 and TRBJ1-1; 8 bases fit TRBD1. Germline assignment: CDR1 SEHNR and CDR2 FQNEAQ (reference sequence). There are 12 residues in the CDR3. CDR3 region: CVSRGRVTEAFF. CDR3 coding DNA: TGTGTCTCCAGGGGGCGAGTCACTGAAGCTTTCTTT.

This sequence joins TRBV6-6 and TRBJ2-3; TRBD1 matches 7 bases. The V segment lost 2 bases and the J segment 3 bases; nucleotides outside the gene matches: 5. From germline, CDR1 is MNHNY and CDR2 SVGAGI (reference sequence). There are 15 residues in the CDR3. This CDR3 reads CASSYPTGVTDTQYF. The CDR3 DNA is TGTGCCAGCAGTTACCCAACAGGGGTGACAGATACGCAGTATTTT.

On this clone itself: Other DNA sequences within the sample encode an identical CDR3. The V and J genes are TRBV27 and TRBJ2-7, with D possibly TRBD1 on 5 matching bases. The germline V gene encodes CDR1 MNHEY and CDR2 SMNVEV (reference sequence). The CDR3 spans 13 residues. The ends were cut back, 2 bases at V and 2 bases at J, with 7 bases in the middle. The CDR3 loop is CASSLTRAYEQYF. The DNA of the CDR3 is TGTGCCAGCAGTTTAACCAGGGCCTACGAGCAGTACTTC.

J is TRBJ2-5 and V is TRBV5-1, with TRBD2 identical over 11 bases. CDR3 length: 15 amino acids. V lost 5 bases and J lost 4; bases outside the gene matches: 7. The germline CDR1 and CDR2 sequences are SGHRS and YFSETQ. The DNA for the CDR3 is TGCGCCAGCAGATTAGCGGGGGGGCACGGAGAGACCCAGTACTTC. This sequence encodes CASRLAGGHGETQYF.

The rearrangement links TRBV3-1 (or the pseudogene TRBV3-2) to TRBJ1-4; D unresolved. The CDR3 is 15 amino acids. Germline lookup yields CDR1 LGHDT and CDR2 YNNKEL (reference sequence). V lost 7 bases and J lost 2, with 14 bases in between. The CDR3 loop is CASTHGWSTNEKLFF. The DNA of the CDR3 is TGTGCCAGCACTCATGGGTGGAGCACTAATGAAAAACTGTTTTTT.

The chain combines TRBV4-1 with TRBJ2-7, with D possibly being TRBD2 (6 bases). The CDR3 consists of 15 residues. The V end lost 0 bases, the J end lost 3 bases, and 12 bases lay between the germline ends. From germline, CDR1 is MGHRA and CDR2 YSYEKL. Written as DNA, the CDR3 is TGCGCCAGCAGCCAAGATCCCCGGGGGAACTACGAGCAGTACTTC. Amino acids: CASSQDPRGNYEQYF.

The rearrangement uses TRBV7-9 and TRBJ1-2; 8 bases are a match to TRBD1. Losses at the gene ends were 5 bases for V and 8 bases for J; bases not matched to a gene: 13. The CDR3 sequence is 15 residues long. Germline V lookup: CDR1 SEHNR, CDR2 FQNEAQ (reference sequence). CDR3 DNA: TGTGCCAGCAGCCCAGGGGACAGGCGGGAATGGGGCTACACCTTC. Amino acids: CASSPGDRREWGYTF.

The J gene is TRBJ2-3, the V gene TRBV6-1; 7 bases align to TRBD2. Germline assignment: CDR1 MNHNS and CDR2 SASEGT. V was clipped by 0 bases and J by 8 bases; unmatched bases: 11. The CDR3 is 16 amino acids. The CDR3 here is CASSEAAAGRSFTQYF. The CDR3 DNA reads TGTGCCAGCAGTGAAGCAGCAGCGGGGCGTAGTTTTACGCAGTATTTT.

The chain links TRBV24-1 to TRBJ1-3; D not resolved. In germline, CDR1 is KGHDR, CDR2 SFDVKD. This CDR3 is 19 amino acids long. V was cut by 2 bases and J by 3 bases, with 22 bases left in between. CDR3 coding DNA: TGTGCCACCAGTGATTGTCTTCTCTTCAGCCGACTCGGTGGAAACACCATATATTTT. This gives the protein CATSDCLLFSRLGGNTIYF.

The chain joins TRBV7-2 to TRBJ1-2; tentative D call: TRBD1 (6 bases). V was pared by 2 bases and J by 10 bases, with 11 bases between. The CDR3 loop spans 12 amino acids. In germline, CDR1 is SGHTA, CDR2 FQGNSA. Written as DNA, the CDR3 is TGTGCCAGCAGCTTACTGGGACACCTCTACACCTTC. The encoded protein is CASSLLGHLYTF. The variable domain in full, with the rest retrieved from reference TRBV7-2 and TRBJ1-2, is GAGVSQSPSNKVTEKGKDVELRCDPISGHTALYWYRQSLGQGLEFLIYFQGNSAPDKSGLPSDRFSAERTGGSVSTLTIQRTQQEDSAVYLCASSLLGHLYTFGSGTRLTVV.

The chain has TRBV2 and TRBJ1-5, with a possible D match to TRBD1 (5 bases). The length of the CDR3 is 15 residues. In germline, CDR1 is SNHLY, CDR2 FYNNEI. The V end was cut by 6 bases, the J end by 4 bases, with 16 bases between. CDR3 protein: CASRGQDRQNQPQHF. DNA of the CDR3: TGTGCCAGCAGGGGTCAAGACAGACAAAATCAGCCCCAGCATTTT.

This chain uses TRBV4-1 with TRBJ1-4, with D perhaps TRBD1 (5 bases). Trimming pared 0 bases from V and 7 bases from J, leaving 15 bases between. CDR3 length: 16 amino acids. Per the germline V gene, CDR1 is MGHRA and CDR2 is YSYEKL. Here the CDR3 DNA reads TGCGCCAGCAGCCAAGAAGGAGGGTTCGGGGGTGAAAAACTGTTTTTT. Translating gives CASSQEGGFGGEKLFF.

The chain links TRBV28 to TRBJ2-2, with D tentatively TRBD1 (6 bases). Germline V lookup: CDR1 MDHEN, CDR2 SYDVKM. This CDR3 has 13 residues. V lost 11 bases, J lost 1 base, and 11 bases lay in between. CDR3 amino acids: CAPGAVNTGELFF. The CDR3 coding sequence is TGTGCCCCAGGGGCAGTGAACACCGGGGAGCTGTTTTTT.

The table lists this clone with a count of one. The genes are TRBV27 and TRBJ2-7, with 10 bases lining up with TRBD2. The germline CDR1 and CDR2 sequences are MNHEY and SMNVEV (reference sequence). J lost 3 bases, V lost 3 bases, and 5 bases had no gene match. There are 15 residues in the CDR3. CDR3 DNA: TGTGCCAGCAGTTTTATTAGCGGGGGGAGCTACGAGCAGTACTTC. It encodes CASSFISGGSYEQYF.

V and J are TRBV3-1 (or the pseudogene TRBV3-2) and TRBJ2-3, with 7 bases fitting TRBD2. This CDR3 region has 15 residues. V was pared by 0 bases and J by 8 bases, with 8 bases of the junction left unmatched. Germline values: CDR1 LGHDT, CDR2 YNNKEL (reference sequence). The CDR3 reads CASSQDRVAGLTQYF. The DNA of the CDR3 is TGTGCCAGCAGCCAAGATAGGGTAGCGGGTCTTACGCAGTATTTT.

The chain links TRBV10-2 to TRBJ1-1; D gene uncertain. Germline values: CDR1 WSHSY, CDR2 SAAADI. CDR3 length equals 14 residues. Trimming removed 8 bases from V and 3 bases from J, with 16 bases in between. The CDR3 DNA is TGCGCCAGCGAAACGCGGAGAGGAGACACTGAAGCTTTCTTT. This codes for CASETRRGDTEAFF.

The chain is built from TRBV6-5 and TRBJ1-1; 7 bases agree with TRBD1. Germline V lookup: CDR1 MNHEY, CDR2 SVGAGI. Trimming at V came to 8 bases and at J to 1 base, leaving 7 bases not matched to a gene. The CDR3 contains 14 residues. The CDR3 DNA follows: TGTGCCAGCGGAAGAGACAGGGAGAACACTGAAGCTTTCTTT. As protein: CASGRDRENTEAFF.